This TCR beta chain was sequenced in a study of cytotoxic CD8 clonotypes in ibrutinib-treated CLL. As for the study in general: In all, roughly twelve patients were relapsed/refractory, about 15 were treatment-naive and 17 were IGHV unmutated.

Data came from immunoSEQ multiplex PCR; TCRdb stores just in-frame clones and leaves some out. The sample records about 180,000 clones, under 90% being singletons. General observations from the study: Baseline levels of clonality went above those of age-matched healthy donors and moved with circulating CD8+ T-cell counts. The clonality went up when patients responded to ibrutinib and dropped back toward baseline at progression.

The V and J ends lost 9 bases and 5 bases respectively, with 18 bases between them. The germline CDR1 and CDR2 sequences are SGHRS and YFSETQ. The CDR3 covers 15 residues. Turning to this clone: Antigen: not known.

The J gene is TRBJ1-6, the V gene TRBV5-1; maybe TRBD1 (5 bases). The source material was PBMCs, sampled after 24 months of ibrutinib treatment. The sequence derives from a human donor with chronic lymphocytic leukemia. CDR3 DNA: TGCGCCAACCCGGGGCGCAGGACTAATAATTCACCCCTCCACTTT. Translated, it gives CANPGRRTNNSPLHF.